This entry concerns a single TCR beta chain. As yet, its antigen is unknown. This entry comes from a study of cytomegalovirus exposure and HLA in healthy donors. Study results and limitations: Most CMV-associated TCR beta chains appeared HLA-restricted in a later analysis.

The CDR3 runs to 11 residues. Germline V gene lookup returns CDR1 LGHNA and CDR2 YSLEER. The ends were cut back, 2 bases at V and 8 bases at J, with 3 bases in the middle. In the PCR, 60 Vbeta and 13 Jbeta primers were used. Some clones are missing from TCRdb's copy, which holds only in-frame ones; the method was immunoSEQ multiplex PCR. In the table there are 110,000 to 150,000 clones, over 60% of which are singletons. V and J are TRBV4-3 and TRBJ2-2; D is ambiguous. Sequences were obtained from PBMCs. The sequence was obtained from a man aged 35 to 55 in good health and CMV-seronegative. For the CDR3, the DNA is TGCGCCAGCAGCCAATATGGGGAGCTGTTTTTT. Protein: CASSQYGELFF.